This T cell receptor beta chain was obtained from a study of cytomegalovirus exposure and HLA in healthy donors. Findings and caveats of the study: The CMV antigen specificity of a few CMV-associated chains was confirmed through in vitro analysis. Researchers counted around 160 TCR beta chains as cytomegalovirus-associated. Accounts indicate the classifier identified cytomegalovirus status with strong specificity and sensitivity. First-cohort TCR clusters tended to co-occur in the approximately 110 validation repertoires, a later analysis found.

Concerning this clone: Its antigen is undetermined.

Using immunoSEQ multiplex PCR, the repertoire was profiled, and TCRdb retains in-frame clones only, with some absent. The repertoire holds a few hundred thousand clones, with about 90% as singletons. The sequence was obtained from a man aged 18 to 29 in good health and CMV-seropositive. The sequenced sample consisted of PBMCs.

CDR3 residues: CASSRGHTEAFF. The DNA of the CDR3 is TGTGCCAGTTCCAGGGGGCACACTGAAGCTTTCTTT. The rearrangement uses TRBV19 and TRBJ1-1; 8 positions agree with TRBD1. CDR3 length: 12 residues. With 8 bases clipped from V and 3 bases from J, the junction kept 2 bases outside the gene matches. Germline CDR1 is LNHDA and CDR2 is SQIVND (reference sequence).